The 20 T cell receptor beta chains presented below share a single source sample, sequenced in a study of T cell responses to AZD1222 COVID-19 vaccine. TCRdb's table, derived via immunoSEQ multiplex PCR, lists solely in-frame clones and lacks some. This sample has approximately 80,000 clones, with roughly 88% found just once. Sequencing was performed on peripheral blood, taken 28 days after the second AZD1222 dose. The receptors were gathered from an adult who received the AZD1222 COVID-19 vaccine.

This rearrangement joins TRBV20-1 to TRBJ1-4, with D unclear. Germline V CDR1 and CDR2: DFQATT, SNEGSKA (reference sequence). CDR3 length: 11 amino acids. V gave up 3 bases and J gave up 9 bases, with 8 bases separating them. CDR3 region: CSASPQKKLFF. The CDR3 nucleotides read TGCAGTGCTAGCCCCCAGAAAAAACTGTTTTTT.

The rearrangement joins TRBV19 to TRBJ2-5; no firm D call. Trimming took 0 bases from V and 5 from J, leaving 13 bases between them. Germline CDR1 reads LNHDA; CDR2 reads SQIVND (reference sequence). This CDR3 spans 15 amino acids. This CDR3 reads CASSIDLSAPETQYF. The CDR3 nucleotides are TGTGCCAGTAGTATAGATCTATCGGCGCCGGAGACCCAGTACTTC.

This chain joins TRBV3-1 (or the pseudogene TRBV3-2) and TRBJ1-5, with a tentative D call TRBD1 (6 bases). V shed 5 bases and J shed 9 bases, with 17 bases lying between them. Germline CDR1 is LGHDT and CDR2 is YNNKEL (reference sequence). This CDR3 contains 14 residues. The CDR3: CASSAYRAGGPQHF. The DNA for the CDR3 is TGTGCCAGCAGCGCCTACAGGGCGGGGGGGCCCCAGCATTTT.

The V call is TRBV28, the J call TRBJ2-5; perhaps TRBD1 as D (6 bases). Germline lookup yields CDR1 MDHEN and CDR2 SYDVKM. The CDR3 has 14 residues. Trimming removed 6 bases from V and 2 bases from J, with 13 bases in between. This chain's CDR3 is CASSLQGGQETQYF. CDR3 bases: TGTGCCAGCAGCCTACAGGGCGGACAAGAGACCCAGTACTTC.

The J gene is TRBJ2-1, the V gene TRBV18; 11 bases are shared with TRBD1. The V segment lost 6 bases and the J segment 8 bases; nucleotides outside the gene matches: 3. CDR3 length: 13 amino acids. Germline V CDR1 and CDR2: KGHSH, LQKENI. CDR3 loop: CASSRGQGDEQFF. In DNA form, the CDR3 reads TGTGCCAGCTCCAGGGGACAGGGGGATGAGCAGTTCTTC.

This clone has just one count. The V gene is TRBV27, the J gene TRBJ2-2; no definite D call. Germline lookup yields CDR1 MNHEY and CDR2 SMNVEV (reference sequence). The CDR3 has 14 residues. V was shortened by 6 bases and J by 4 bases, with 12 bases between the two germline ends. The CDR3 DNA is TGTGCCAGCAGGCGCTATGATGGCACCGGGGAGCTGTTTTTT. This codes for CASRRYDGTGELFF.

In this sample, this clone turned up once. This chain links TRBV12-3 or TRBV12-4 with TRBJ1-2; possible D gene TRBD1, 5 bases. The V gene lost 3 bases and the J gene lost 8 bases, with 10 bases spanning the gap. This CDR3 is built from 12 residues. CDR3 DNA sequence: TGTGCCAGCAGTTTGTGGGACCGGGGCTACACCTTC. This codes for CASSLWDRGYTF.

The rearrangement links TRBV5-3 to TRBJ2-7; TRBD1 is a possible D gene (5 bases). TRBV5-3 is known as an ORF, though its function is uncertain. V lost 0 bases, J lost 7 bases, and 20 bases lay in between. This CDR3 has 16 residues. As DNA, the CDR3 is TGTGCCAGAAGCTTGGCCCCCGCTGGGGCAGGGTTTGAGCAGTACGTC. Its translation: CARSLAPAGAGFEQYV.

The rearrangement joins TRBV20-1 to TRBJ1-1; no definite D call. The CDR3 is 11 residues long. Trimming stripped 8 bases from V and 1 base from J, with 8 bases between. CDR1 and CDR2 (germline): DFQATT, SNEGSKA (reference sequence). This CDR3 reads CSTHRNTEAFF. The CDR3 DNA reads as TGCAGTACCCACAGGAACACTGAAGCTTTCTTT.

This rearrangement joins TRBV5-1 to TRBJ1-4; D gene unclear. The CDR3 runs 14 residues. V gave up 4 bases and J gave up 8 bases, with 15 bases separating them. Germline V gives CDR1 SGHRS, CDR2 YFSETQ. The CDR3 region is CASSRNSFGEKLFF. The CDR3 DNA sequence: TGCGCCAGCAGCCGCAACAGTTTTGGGGAAAAACTGTTTTTT.

This clone was counted between two and nine times. The V gene is TRBV29-1, the J gene TRBJ1-2; D gene unclear. This CDR3 region has 12 residues. The V gene lost 4 bases and the J gene lost 4 bases, with 10 bases spanning the gap. Looked up from germline, CDR1 is SQVTM and CDR2 is ANQGSEA. The CDR3 spells CSVGELGYGYTF. The CDR3 DNA reads as TGCAGCGTTGGAGAGTTGGGCTATGGCTACACCTTC.

The chain couples TRBV18 to TRBJ1-2, with D perhaps matching TRBD1 (6 bases). Germline V lookup: CDR1 KGHSH, CDR2 LQKENI. The CDR3 length is 14 residues. With 8 bases removed from V and 7 bases from J, the gap between germline ends came to 20 bases. The CDR3 protein is CASTSTRQVGGYTF. The CDR3 coding sequence is TGTGCCAGCACGTCGACACGACAGGTCGGTGGCTACACCTTC.

With regard to this clone: Other DNA sequences within the sample encode an identical CDR3. The chain links TRBV28 to TRBJ2-3; no reliable D call. In germline, CDR1 is MDHEN, CDR2 SYDVKM. V dropped 2 bases and J dropped 0 bases, with 6 bases sitting between them. The CDR3 totals 14 residues. CDR3 DNA: TGTGCCAGCAGTTTACGGTCCAGCACAGATACGCAGTATTTT. Translating gives CASSLRSSTDTQYF.

Notes on this clone: This specimen includes other DNA sequences encoding the same CDR3. The rearrangement uses TRBV3-1 (or the pseudogene TRBV3-2) and TRBJ1-5; 8 positions match TRBD1. After removal of 4 bases from V and 3 bases from J, the junction contained 2 bases not matched to a gene. The CDR3 is made up of 14 amino acids. CDR1 is LGHDT and CDR2 is YNNKEL in the germline V gene (reference sequence). Here the CDR3 reads CASSPGQANQPQHF. Here the CDR3 DNA reads TGTGCCAGCAGCCCGGGACAGGCCAATCAGCCCCAGCATTTT.

This chain's CDR3 is CAISDGPPGLAFF. The CDR3 DNA reads as TGTGCCATCAGTGACGGCCCACCCGGGTTAGCTTTCTTT. The chain couples TRBV10-3 to TRBJ1-1; D uncertain. The germline gives CDR1 ENHRY, CDR2 SYGVKD. There are 13 residues in the CDR3. V lost 3 bases and J lost 10, with 15 bases in between.

V is TRBV6-4 and J is TRBJ1-3; D remains unclear. The CDR3 is 16 amino acids. V lost 6 bases to trimming and J lost 3 bases, with 18 bases between them. Germline V lookup: CDR1 MRHNA, CDR2 SNTAGT. The CDR3 coding sequence is TGTGCCAGCAGAGGGAACTGGAGTTCTAGTGGAAACACCATATATTTT. Residues: CASRGNWSSSGNTIYF.

The rearrangement uses TRBV24-1 and TRBJ2-7; no clear D. Germline V gene data show CDR1 as KGHDR and CDR2 as SFDVKD. Between the trimmed V and J ends, which lost 4 bases and 0 bases, there was a span of 15 bases. The CDR3 is 16 amino acids. The CDR3 bases are TGTGCCACCAGTGACAGGACCGAACCGATCTCCTACGAGCAGTACTTC. Residues: CATSDRTEPISYEQYF.

The genes are TRBV2 and TRBJ2-1; 10 bases map to TRBD2. This CDR3 has 13 amino acids. V lost 3 bases and J lost 9; bases outside the gene matches: 2. Germline V gene data show CDR1 as SNHLY and CDR2 as FYNNEI. The CDR3 is CASSEVAGGEQFF. The CDR3 nucleotides are TGTGCCAGCAGTGAGGTAGCGGGGGGTGAGCAGTTCTTC.

The V call is TRBV18, the J call TRBJ2-2; D is undetermined. The ends were cut back, 3 bases at V and 4 bases at J, with 15 bases in the middle. Germline lookup yields CDR1 KGHSH and CDR2 LQKENI. The CDR3 is 16 residues long. The CDR3 DNA follows: TGTGCCAGCTCACCCATGATCGGGTCCAGCACCGGGGAGCTGTTTTTT. Translation: CASSPMIGSSTGELFF.

J is TRBJ1-1 and V is TRBV9; D is undetermined. This CDR3 comprises 14 residues. Trimming stripped 2 bases from V and 5 bases from J, with 13 bases between. CDR1 and CDR2 from the germline V gene are SGDLS and YYNGEE. The CDR3 coding sequence is TGTGCCAGCAGCGTGAAGGGAGTGGGGACTGAAGCTTTCTTT. Its translation: CASSVKGVGTEAFF. The full variable domain, its missing parts supplied by reference TRBV9 and TRBJ1-1, is DSGVTQTPKHLITATGQRVTLRCSPRSGDLSVYWYQQSLDQGLQFLIQYYNGEERAKGNILERFSAQQFPDLHSELNLSSLELGDSALYFCASSVKGVGTEAFFGQGTRLTVV.